This T cell receptor beta chain originates from a study of molecular identifiers for immune sequencing clone quantification. Regarding the study as a whole: Clones of above 20 RNA copies carried over 99% of effector molecules; in naive cells they carried under 1%.

TCRdb processed the PCR reads anew with MiXCR; each CDR3 protein has one entry. Altogether under 600,000 distinct CDR3 sequences are present, about a fifth being singletons, with the ten largest covering more than 0.8%. As concerns this clonotype: Its antigen remains unidentified.

Input material: naive CD8+ T cells from blood, with Jurkat cell RNA spiked in. The subset was: FACS-sorted CD8+CD4-CCR7+CD45RA+ naive T cells. The TCR originated in a human donor in good health. Some libraries in this study had Jurkat cell RNA spiked in.

CDR3 amino acids: CSARDNRDYLPYEQYF. For the CDR3, the DNA is TGCAGTGCTAGAGATAACAGGGACTACCTCCCCTACGAGCAGTACTTC. The rearrangement uses TRBV20-1 and TRBJ2-7; weak D call: TRBD2 (7 bases). The CDR3 length is 16 residues. Germline V gives CDR1 DFQATT, CDR2 SNEGSKA (reference sequence). V was pared by 0 bases and J by 2 bases, with 17 bases between.